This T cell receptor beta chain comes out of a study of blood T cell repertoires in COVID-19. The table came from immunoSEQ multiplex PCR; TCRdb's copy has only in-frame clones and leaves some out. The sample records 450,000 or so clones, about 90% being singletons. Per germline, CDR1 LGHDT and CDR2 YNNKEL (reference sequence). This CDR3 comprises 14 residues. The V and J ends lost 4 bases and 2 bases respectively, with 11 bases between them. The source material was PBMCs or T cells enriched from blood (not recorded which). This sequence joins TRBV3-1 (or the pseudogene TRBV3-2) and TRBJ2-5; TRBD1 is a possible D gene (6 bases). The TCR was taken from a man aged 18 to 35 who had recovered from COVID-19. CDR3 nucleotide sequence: TGTGCCAGCAGCCTGCAGGGGCGTCAAGAGACCCAGTACTTC. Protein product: CASSLQGRQETQYF.